This T cell receptor (beta chain) comes out of a study of blood T cell repertoires in COVID-19. The CDR3 length is 18 residues. V was pared by 4 bases and J by 0 bases, with 4 bases of the junction left unmatched. Germline V gene lookup returns CDR1 WSHSY and CDR2 SAAADI. The data were produced by immunoSEQ multiplex PCR, yet TCRdb's version contains in-frame clones alone and is incomplete. The data contain about 220,000 clones, 80% of them seen just once; the ten biggest clones take up about 13%. V is TRBV10-2 and J is TRBJ2-1, with TRBD2 matching over 15 bases. This receptor was identified in a human donor in a cohort sampled during active COVID-19. Sequencing was carried out using peripheral blood. CDR3 nucleotide sequence: TGCGCCAGCAGTGGGACTAGCGGGAGGGGCCCCTCCTACAATGAGCAGTTCTTC. It encodes CASSGTSGRGPSYNEQFF.